This TCR beta chain was identified in a study of T cell responses to AZD1222 COVID-19 vaccine. Study background: Samples with a second dose at about 4 or about 12 weeks were pooled together. Study outcomes and limitations: Spike-specific TCR breadth and depth both grew after two AZD1222 doses. Regions left unmutated in variants are reportedly the target of nearly half of spike-specific TCRs. Baseline antibody screening turned up just six seropositive AZD1222 recipients.

Turning to this clone: Its target is unknown.

Assay used: immunoSEQ multiplex PCR; TCRdb lists only in-frame clones, some missing. The profile covers some 100,000 clones, with approximately 87% appearing a single time and 3% to 3.5% taken by the ten largest. This CDR3 spans 19 amino acids. V gave up 0 bases and J gave up 5 bases, with 26 bases separating them. Per germline, CDR1 SGDLS and CDR2 YYNGEE. This sequence joins TRBV9 and TRBJ1-2; D not certain. Sequences were derived from peripheral blood, sampled on day 0 of AZD1222 vaccination. This clonotype was sampled from an adult in good health. CDR3 coding DNA: TGTGCCAGCAGCGTAGTAAGGAACAGATCGAAGAGCCCGACATATGGCTACACCTTC. Its protein product is CASSVVRNRSKSPTYGYTF.